These T cell receptor beta chains were read from a single sample in a study of T-cell reconstitution after alpha-beta-depleted transplantation in children. TCRdb processed the PCR reads anew with MiXCR; each CDR3 protein has one entry. The table lists hundreds of thousands of distinct CDR3 sequences, roughly 24% of them singletons, with roughly an eighth in the top ten. The starting material was PBMCs, mostly from graft donor cells, obtained 360 days after TCRalphabeta/CD19-depleted stem cell transplant. Source of these receptors: a boy in the first two years of life who had a stem cell transplant for acute myeloid leukemia, so the T cells may come from the graft donor. The conserved cysteine and the conserved F or W are not part of the CDR3 here.

J gene | V gene | CDR3 length | CDR3 protein
TRBJ1-1 | TRBV7-2 | 12 | ASSLRTRTAEAF
TRBJ1-4 | TRBV5-1 | 13 | ASSPSTGADEKLF
TRBJ2-7 | TRBV19 | 13 | ASSKDRGLSYEQY
TRBJ2-1 | TRBV4-3 | 10 | ASSQVAHEQF
TRBJ2-2 | TRBV10-3 | 14 | AISAAAGAWAGELF
TRBJ2-5 | TRBV6-5 | 13 | ASSRLSGKQETQY
TRBJ2-7 | TRBV7-8 | 13 | ASAKGLAESYEQY
TRBJ2-7 | TRBV6-2/TRBV6-3 | 15 | ASSYLDLDSNDYEQY
TRBJ2-5 | TRBV7-2 | 14 | ASSLAVATAPETQY
TRBJ2-5 | TRBV9 | 13 | ASSGAGRTQETQY
TRBJ2-7 | TRBV6-1 | 11 | ASKDGGYYEQY
TRBJ2-4 | TRBV20-1 | 16 | SAHLLAGAGLAKNIQY
TRBJ2-1 | TRBV9 | 13 | ASSADSIVGNEQF
TRBJ1-5 | TRBV12-3/TRBV12-4 | 14 | ASSLRGPYSNQPQH
TRBJ2-4 | TRBV28 | 12 | ASSFKAGANIQY
TRBJ2-3 | TRBV20-1 | 13 | SARDVASSTDTQY
TRBJ2-3 | TRBV13 | 14 | ASSLGFGTRSDTQY
TRBJ1-5 | TRBV27 | 12 | ASSSTGPGRSQH
TRBJ2-5 | TRBV12-3/TRBV12-4 | 14 | ASSSPRLAGMETQY
TRBJ2-1 | TRBV7-2 | 13 | ASSLSGGFYNEQF
TRBJ2-3 | TRBV9 | 13 | ASSVVAGGIDTQY
TRBJ2-2 | TRBV3-1 | 14 | ASSHRGSWNTGELF
TRBJ1-5 | TRBV12-3/TRBV12-4 | 13 | ASSEGIHLGQPQH
TRBJ2-5 | TRBV12-3/TRBV12-4 | 11 | ASSFLGKETQY
TRBJ2-5 | TRBV27 | 13 | ASKRRMVIQETQY
TRBJ1-2 | TRBV10-3 | 13 | AISESDRRGGGYT
TRBJ2-1 | TRBV29-1 | 14 | SVERRGGRDYNEQF
TRBJ2-2 | TRBV6-1 | 13 | ATKEGQPHTGELF
TRBJ2-3 | TRBV10-1 | 13 | ASSLLAGLTDTQY
TRBJ2-1 | TRBV4-3 | 14 | ASSLPGTGSYNEQF
TRBJ2-1 | TRBV5-1 | 10 | ASTPQGNEQF
TRBJ1-2 | TRBV6-5 | 11 | ASSYEGAYGYT
TRBJ1-1 | TRBV12-3/TRBV12-4 | 10 | ASSFSTSGAF
TRBJ2-2 | TRBV10-3 | 16 | AISARASGATNTGELF
TRBJ2-3 | TRBV28 | 12 | ASSLQRRTDTQY
TRBJ2-5 | TRBV5-1 | 13 | ASSPDRALQETQY
TRBJ2-7 | TRBV5-5 | 13 | ASSLGGLLTYEQY
TRBJ2-3 | TRBV29-1 | 10 | SVAAQKDTQY
TRBJ2-1 | TRBV20-1 | 11 | SARWVNRDEQF
TRBJ1-5 | TRBV12-3/TRBV12-4 | 13 | ASSLWRGRVEPQH
TRBJ2-7 | TRBV9 | 15 | ASSAGTSGGRTYEQY
TRBJ2-7 | TRBV29-1 | 9 | SVALRDEQY
TRBJ2-1 | TRBV7-2 | 15 | ASSPLAGGILANEQF
TRBJ2-1 | TRBV3-1 | 12 | ASSDRPSFPEQF
TRBJ2-5 | TRBV29-1 | 10 | SVGGTQETQY
TRBJ2-2 | TRBV12-3/TRBV12-4 | 11 | ASGFTPSGELF
TRBJ2-3 | TRBV20-1 | 13 | SADERTLRTDTQY